This T cell receptor (beta chain) was sequenced in a study of breast tumors, draining lymph nodes, adjacent tissues. MiXCR, run by TCRdb on the multiplex PCR reads, gives a single entry per CDR3 protein. The sample lists some 200,000 distinct CDR3 sequences; roughly 29% were seen once. Samples came from axillary lymph nodes draining the breast cancer. V lost 5 bases, J lost 4 bases, and 5 bases stayed unmatched. From germline, CDR1 is SGHRS and CDR2 YFSETQ. This CDR3 is built from 14 residues. The sample holds many counts of this clonotype. Its antigen is still unknown. Findings and caveats of the study: Luminal-like breast cancer showed significantly greater tumor-nontumor repertoire similarity than basal-like breast cancer did. Findings are consistent with lymph node origin and intratumoral expansion of most tumor T cells.

The chain links TRBV5-1 to TRBJ2-3, with 9 bases lining up with TRBD1. The source is a female donor with breast cancer. Some clones in this sample may be carry-over from other donors' samples. Input material: axillary lymph node tissue. This CDR3 is CASRLQGAADTQYF. CDR3 DNA: TGCGCCAGCAGGTTACAGGGGGCTGCAGATACGCAGTATTTT.